This TCR beta chain appears in the sequencing data of a study of blood T cell repertoires in COVID-19. V was shortened by 1 base and J by 4 bases, with 15 bases between the two germline ends. Germline loops: CDR1 SGHTA, CDR2 FQGTGA. The CDR3 totals 16 residues. A Seattle source enrolled patients during active infection and followed them longitudinally. How the authors handled the data: Reference gene primer amplification yielded estimated nucleated cell counts. Sequenced by immunoSEQ multiplex PCR; TCRdb stores in-frame clones only, minus some. V and J calls plus clone size are reproduced from that table; the DNA served to infer D and trimming. Among 150,000 to 200,000 clones, more than 70% were seen once, and the ten largest hold roughly 18%.

The sequence came from a person aged 70 to 85 with COVID-19, enrolled during active disease. Specimen: peripheral blood. V and J are TRBV7-3 and TRBJ2-3, with D possibly TRBD2 on 7 matching bases. The CDR3 coding sequence is TGTGCCAGCAGCTTAAAAGGGGGGGATCTAGCAGATACGCAGTATTTT. Its protein is CASSLKGGDLADTQYF.